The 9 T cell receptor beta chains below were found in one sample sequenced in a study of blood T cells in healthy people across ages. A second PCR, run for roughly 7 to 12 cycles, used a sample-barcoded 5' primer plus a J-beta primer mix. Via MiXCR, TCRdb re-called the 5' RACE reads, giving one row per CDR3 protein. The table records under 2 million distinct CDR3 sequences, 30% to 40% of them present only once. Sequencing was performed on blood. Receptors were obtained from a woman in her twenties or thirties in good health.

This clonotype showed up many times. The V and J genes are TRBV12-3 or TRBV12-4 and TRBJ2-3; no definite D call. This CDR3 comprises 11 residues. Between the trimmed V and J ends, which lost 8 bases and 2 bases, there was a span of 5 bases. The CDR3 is CASGSTDTQYF. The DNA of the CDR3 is TGTGCCAGCGGATCCACAGATACGCAGTATTTT.

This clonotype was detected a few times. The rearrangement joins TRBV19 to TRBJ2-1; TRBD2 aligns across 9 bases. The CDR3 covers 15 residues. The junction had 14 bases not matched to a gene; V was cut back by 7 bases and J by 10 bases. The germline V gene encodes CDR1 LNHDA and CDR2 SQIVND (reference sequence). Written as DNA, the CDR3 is TGTGCCAGTACAAAGCGGGGGGCCCCGTTCGTCGAGCAGTTCTTC. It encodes CASTKRGAPFVEQFF. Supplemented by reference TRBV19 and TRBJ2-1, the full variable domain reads DGGITQSPKYLFRKEGQNVTLSCEQNLNHDAMYWYRQDPGQGLRLIYYSQIVNDFQKGDIAEGYSVSREKKESFPLTVTSAQKNPTAFYLCASTKRGAPFVEQFFGPGTRLTVL.

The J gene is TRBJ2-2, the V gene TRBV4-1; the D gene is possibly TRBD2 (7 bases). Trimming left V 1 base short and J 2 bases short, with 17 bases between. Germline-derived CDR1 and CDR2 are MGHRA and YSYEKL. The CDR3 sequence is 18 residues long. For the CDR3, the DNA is TGCGCCAGCAGCCAAGGGGGAGGGGGGCACTACAACACCGGGGAGCTGTTTTTT. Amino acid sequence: CASSQGGGGHYNTGELFF.

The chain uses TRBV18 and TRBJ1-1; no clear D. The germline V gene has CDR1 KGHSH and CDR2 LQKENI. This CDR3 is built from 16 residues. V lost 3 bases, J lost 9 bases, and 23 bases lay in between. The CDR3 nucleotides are TGTGCCAGCTCACCTCAAGTGGGAACGCGTGGGAATCAAGCTTTCTTT. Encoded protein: CASSPQVGTRGNQAFF. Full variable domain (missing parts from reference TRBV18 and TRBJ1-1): NAGVMQNPRHLVRRRGQEARLRCSPMKGHSHVYWYRQLPEEGLKFMVYLQKENIIDESGMPKERFSAEFPKEGPSILRIQQVVRGDSAAYFCASSPQVGTRGNQAFFGQGTRLTVV.

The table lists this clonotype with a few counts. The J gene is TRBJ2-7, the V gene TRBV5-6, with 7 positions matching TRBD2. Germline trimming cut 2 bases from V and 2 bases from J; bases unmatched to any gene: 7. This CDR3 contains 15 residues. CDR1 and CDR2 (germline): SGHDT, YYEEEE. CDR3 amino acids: CASSFGGRWTYEQYF. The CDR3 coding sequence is TGTGCCAGCAGCTTCGGCGGGAGATGGACCTACGAGCAGTACTTC.

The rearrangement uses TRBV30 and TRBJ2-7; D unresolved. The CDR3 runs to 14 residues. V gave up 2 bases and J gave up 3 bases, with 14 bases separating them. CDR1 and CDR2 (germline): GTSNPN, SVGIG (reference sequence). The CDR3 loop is CAWSFKPPDYEQYF. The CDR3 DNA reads TGTGCCTGGAGTTTCAAACCCCCCGACTACGAGCAGTACTTC.

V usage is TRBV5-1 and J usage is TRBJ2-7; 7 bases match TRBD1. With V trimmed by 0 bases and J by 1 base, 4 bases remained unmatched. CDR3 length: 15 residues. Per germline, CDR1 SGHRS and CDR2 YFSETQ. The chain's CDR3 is CASSLATGLSYEQYF. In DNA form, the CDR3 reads TGCGCCAGCAGCTTGGCGACAGGGCTGTCCTACGAGCAGTACTTC.

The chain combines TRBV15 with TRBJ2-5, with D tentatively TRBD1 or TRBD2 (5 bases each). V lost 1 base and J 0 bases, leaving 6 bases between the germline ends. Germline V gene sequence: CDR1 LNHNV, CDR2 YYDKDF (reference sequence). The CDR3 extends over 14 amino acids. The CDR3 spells CATSRGGYQETQYF. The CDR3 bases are TGTGCCACCAGCAGAGGGGGGTACCAAGAGACCCAGTACTTC.

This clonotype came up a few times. CDR3 DNA sequence: TGTGCCAGCAGCCAGACCTCGGGAGGGTTAATCTATGGCTACACCTTC. Its protein product is CASSQTSGGLIYGYTF. The V call is TRBV7-2, the J call TRBJ1-2; unclear D gene. V was shortened by 5 bases and J by 4 bases, with 20 bases between the two germline ends. CDR1 is SGHTA, CDR2 FQGNSA, per germline. CDR3 length: 16 amino acids.